A single sample is the source of the 7 T cell receptor beta chains below, sequenced in a study of blood T cell repertoires in COVID-19 (TCRdb year 2020). Library creation used the immunoSEQ multiplex PCR assay. Imported from immuneACCESS, the table was reduced by TCRdb to in-frame sequences with V and J called. These copies leave out some clones; in studies compared against another copy, an unresolved V gene accounts for under half, and the cause of the remainder is not known. This sample has about 150,000 clones in its table, and about four fifths of those were observed once. The ten largest account for roughly 0.58% of the sample. Material for sequencing was peripheral blood. The receptors come from a man aged 55-75 years with acute or convalescent COVID-19.

The rearrangement uses TRBV5-1 and TRBJ2-7; 8 nucleotides align to TRBD1. The length of the CDR3 is 12 residues. The V gene end was trimmed by 5 bases and the J gene end by 4 bases; junction bases not matched to a gene: 2. Germline CDR1 and CDR2: SGHRS and YFSETQ. CDR3 nucleotides: TGCGCCAGCAGGGACAGGGCTTACGAGCAGTACTTC. It yields the protein CASRDRAYEQYF.

The chain is built from TRBV24-1 and TRBJ2-3; 11 bases map to TRBD2. The CDR3 runs to 16 residues. Germline trimming cut 4 bases from V and 4 bases from J; bases unmatched to any gene: 6. Germline loops: CDR1 KGHDR, CDR2 SFDVKD. The CDR3 here is CATSDPLAGGPDTQYF. Here the CDR3 DNA reads TGTGCCACCAGTGACCCTCTAGCGGGGGGACCAGATACGCAGTATTTT.

The chain has TRBV7-6 and TRBJ1-5; D uncertain. Trimming took off 3 bases at V and 4 bases at J, with 7 bases between the two ends. Germline CDR1 is SGHVS and CDR2 is FNYEAQ. This CDR3 has 13 amino acids. The CDR3 region has the DNA TGTGCCAGCAGCTTCAGCGATAATCAGCCCCAGCATTTT. Translating gives CASSFSDNQPQHF.

This chain links TRBV15 with TRBJ2-7; TRBD2 matches at 10 bases. V lost 0 bases and J lost 8; bases outside the gene matches: 7. The CDR3 spans 15 residues. CDR1 and CDR2 from the germline V gene are LNHNV and YYDKDF (reference sequence). This CDR3 reads CATSRDQAGGGKQYF. CDR3 sequence (DNA): TGTGCCACCAGCAGAGATCAAGCGGGAGGGGGAAAGCAGTACTTC.

V usage is TRBV6-2 or TRBV6-3 and J usage is TRBJ2-7; 7 bases match TRBD2. CDR3 length: 13 amino acids. J lost 2 bases, V lost 2 bases, and 0 bases had no gene match. The germline V gene encodes CDR1 MNHEY and CDR2 SVGEGT. The CDR3 nucleotides are TGTGCCAGCAGTTACCTAGCGGCCTACGAGCAGTACTTC. This gives the protein CASSYLAAYEQYF.

This clone showed up just once. The chain joins TRBV7-2 to TRBJ2-7, with a weak D call TRBD1 (6 bases). The CDR3 has 13 residues. Per germline, CDR1 SGHTA and CDR2 FQGNSA. Trimming cost V 0 bases and J 3 bases, with 6 bases left between them. The CDR3 nucleotides are TGTGCCAGCAGCTTAGCACAGGGCTACGAGCAGTACTTC. Its protein product is CASSLAQGYEQYF.

The chain joins TRBV19 to TRBJ1-1, with 8 bases lining up with TRBD1. CDR1 and CDR2 (germline): LNHDA, SQIVND (reference sequence). Unmatched junction bases numbered 1, after V lost 4 bases and J lost 0 bases. This CDR3 comprises 14 residues. The CDR3 bases are TGTGCCAGTAGTAGGGACAGGATGAACACTGAAGCTTTCTTT. It translates to CASSRDRMNTEAFF.